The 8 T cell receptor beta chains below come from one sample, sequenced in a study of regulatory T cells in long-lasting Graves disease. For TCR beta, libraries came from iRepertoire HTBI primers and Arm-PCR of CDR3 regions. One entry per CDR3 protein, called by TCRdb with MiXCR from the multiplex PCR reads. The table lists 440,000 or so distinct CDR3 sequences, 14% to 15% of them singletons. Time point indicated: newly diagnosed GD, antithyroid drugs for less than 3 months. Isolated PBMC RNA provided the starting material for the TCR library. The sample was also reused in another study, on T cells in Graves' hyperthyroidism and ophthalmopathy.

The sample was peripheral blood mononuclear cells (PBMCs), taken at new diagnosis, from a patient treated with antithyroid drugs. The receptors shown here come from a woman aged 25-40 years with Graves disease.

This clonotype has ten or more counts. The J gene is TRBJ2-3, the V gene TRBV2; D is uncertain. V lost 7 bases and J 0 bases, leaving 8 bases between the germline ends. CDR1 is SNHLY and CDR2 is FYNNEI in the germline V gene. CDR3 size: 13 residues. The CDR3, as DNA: TGTGCCAGCATATTGCCTAGCACAGATACGCAGTATTTT. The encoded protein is CASILPSTDTQYF.

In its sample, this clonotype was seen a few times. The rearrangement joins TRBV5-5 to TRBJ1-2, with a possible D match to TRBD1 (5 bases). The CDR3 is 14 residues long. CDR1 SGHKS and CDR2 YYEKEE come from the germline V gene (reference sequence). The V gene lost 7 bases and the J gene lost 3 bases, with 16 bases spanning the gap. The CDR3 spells CASGGIRGDYGYTF. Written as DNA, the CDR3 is TGTGCCAGCGGGGGGATTAGGGGAGACTATGGCTACACCTTC. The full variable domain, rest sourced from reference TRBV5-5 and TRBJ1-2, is DAGVTQSPTHLIKTRGQQVTLRCSPISGHKSVSWYQQVLGQGPQFIFQYYEKEERGRGNFPDRFSARQFPNYSSELNVNALLLGDSALYLCASGGIRGDYGYTFGSGTRLTVV.

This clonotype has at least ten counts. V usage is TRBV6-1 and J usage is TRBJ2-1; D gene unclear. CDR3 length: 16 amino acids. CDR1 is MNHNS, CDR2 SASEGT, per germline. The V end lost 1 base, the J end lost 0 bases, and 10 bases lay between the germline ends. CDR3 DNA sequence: TGTGCCAGCAGTGAAGGTCCCCGCAGCTCCTACAATGAGCAGTTCTTC. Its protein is CASSEGPRSSYNEQFF.

The CDR3 nucleotides read TGTGCCAGCAGTACGGACCCAGGGAGGGACATTCAGTACTTC. Translated: CASSTDPGRDIQYF. The chain uses TRBV12-3 or TRBV12-4 and TRBJ2-4, with TRBD2 matching over 7 bases. V trimming: 5 bases; J trimming: 8 bases; junction bases outside the gene matches: 9. The CDR3 runs 14 residues.

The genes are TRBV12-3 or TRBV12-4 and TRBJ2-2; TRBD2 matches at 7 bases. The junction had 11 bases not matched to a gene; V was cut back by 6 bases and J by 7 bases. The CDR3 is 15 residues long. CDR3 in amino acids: CASSPHGGGSGELFF. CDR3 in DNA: TGTGCCAGCAGCCCCCACGGGGGAGGGAGCGGGGAGCTGTTTTTT.

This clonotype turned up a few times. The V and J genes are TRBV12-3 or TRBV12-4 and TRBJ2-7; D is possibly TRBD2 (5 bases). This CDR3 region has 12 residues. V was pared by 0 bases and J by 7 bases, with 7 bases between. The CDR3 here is CASSLATGEQYF. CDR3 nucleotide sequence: TGTGCCAGCAGTTTAGCGACGGGGGAGCAGTACTTC.

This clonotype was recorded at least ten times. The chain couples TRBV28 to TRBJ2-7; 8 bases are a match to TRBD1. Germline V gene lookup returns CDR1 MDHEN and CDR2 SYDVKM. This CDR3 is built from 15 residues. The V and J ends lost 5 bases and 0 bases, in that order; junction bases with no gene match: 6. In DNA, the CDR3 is TGTGCCAGCAGTCAAGACAGGGGCGGCTCCTACGAGCAGTACTTC. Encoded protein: CASSQDRGGSYEQYF.

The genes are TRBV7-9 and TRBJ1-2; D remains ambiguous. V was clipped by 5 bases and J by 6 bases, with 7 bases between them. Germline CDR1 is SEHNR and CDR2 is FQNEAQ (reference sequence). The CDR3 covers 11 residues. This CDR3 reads CASSPSHGYTF. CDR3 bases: TGTGCCAGCAGCCCTTCGCATGGCTACACCTTC. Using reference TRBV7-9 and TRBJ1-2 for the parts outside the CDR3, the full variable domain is DTGVSQNPRHKITKRGQNVTFRCDPISEHNRLYWYRQTLGQGPEFLTYFQNEAQLEKSRLLSDRFSAERPKGSFSTLEIQRTEQGDSAMYLCASSPSHGYTFGSGTRLTVV.